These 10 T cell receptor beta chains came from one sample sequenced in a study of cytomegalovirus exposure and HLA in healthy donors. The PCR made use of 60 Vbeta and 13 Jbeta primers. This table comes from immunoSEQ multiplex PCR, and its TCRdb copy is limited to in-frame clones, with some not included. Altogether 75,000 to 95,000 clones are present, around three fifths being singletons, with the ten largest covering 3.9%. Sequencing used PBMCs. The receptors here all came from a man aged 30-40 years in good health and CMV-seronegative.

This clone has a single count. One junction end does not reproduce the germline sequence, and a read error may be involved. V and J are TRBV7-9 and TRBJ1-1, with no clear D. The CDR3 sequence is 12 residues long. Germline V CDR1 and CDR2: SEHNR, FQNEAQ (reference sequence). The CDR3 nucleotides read TGTTCCAGCAGCTTAGTCGCGGCTGAAGCTTTCTTT. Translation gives CSSSLVAAEAFF. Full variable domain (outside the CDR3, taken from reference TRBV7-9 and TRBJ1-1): DTGVSQNPRHKITKRGQNVTFRCDPISEHNRLYWYRQTLGQGPEFLTYFQNEAQLEKSRLLSDRFSAERPKGSFSTLEIQRTEQGDSAMYLCSSSLVAAEAFFGQGTRLTVV.

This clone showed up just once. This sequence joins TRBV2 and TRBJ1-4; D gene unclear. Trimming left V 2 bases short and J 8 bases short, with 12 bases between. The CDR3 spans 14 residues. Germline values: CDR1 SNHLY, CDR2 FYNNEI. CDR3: CASSEKRKPEKLFF. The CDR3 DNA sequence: TGTGCCAGCAGTGAAAAGCGAAAACCGGAAAAACTGTTTTTT.

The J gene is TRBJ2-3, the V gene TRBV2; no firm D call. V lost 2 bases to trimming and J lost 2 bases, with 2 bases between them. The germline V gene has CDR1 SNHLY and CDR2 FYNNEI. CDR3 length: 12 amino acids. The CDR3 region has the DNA TGTGCCAGCAGTGAACTCACAGATACGCAGTATTTT. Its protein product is CASSELTDTQYF.

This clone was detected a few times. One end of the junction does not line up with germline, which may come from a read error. CDR3 region: CAISGGLAGSYEQYF. The DNA of the CDR3 is TGTGCCATCAGTGGTGGACTAGCGGGCTCCTACGAGCAGTACTTC. The rearrangement links TRBV6-6 to TRBJ2-7; 11 bases match TRBD2. Germline values: CDR1 MNHNY, CDR2 SVGAGI (reference sequence). CDR3 length equals 15 residues.

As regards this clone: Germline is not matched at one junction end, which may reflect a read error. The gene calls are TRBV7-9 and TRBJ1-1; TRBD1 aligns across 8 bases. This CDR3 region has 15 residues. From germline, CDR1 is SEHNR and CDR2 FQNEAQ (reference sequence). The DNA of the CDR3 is TGTTCCAGCAGCATTCGACAGGGGCAGAACACTGAAGCTTTCTTT. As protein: CSSSIRQGQNTEAFF.

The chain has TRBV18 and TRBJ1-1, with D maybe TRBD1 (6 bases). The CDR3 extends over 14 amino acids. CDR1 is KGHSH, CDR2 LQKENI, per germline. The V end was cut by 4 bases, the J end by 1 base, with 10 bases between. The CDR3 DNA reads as TGTGCCAGCTCACTCCGAGGGGGGAACACTGAAGCTTTCTTT. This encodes CASSLRGGNTEAFF.

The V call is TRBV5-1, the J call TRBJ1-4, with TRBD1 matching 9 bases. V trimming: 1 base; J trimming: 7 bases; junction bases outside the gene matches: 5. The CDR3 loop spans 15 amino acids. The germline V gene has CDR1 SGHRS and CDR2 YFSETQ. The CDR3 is CASSLYRGQGEKLFF. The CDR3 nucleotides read TGCGCCAGCAGCTTGTACAGGGGGCAGGGTGAAAAACTGTTTTTT.

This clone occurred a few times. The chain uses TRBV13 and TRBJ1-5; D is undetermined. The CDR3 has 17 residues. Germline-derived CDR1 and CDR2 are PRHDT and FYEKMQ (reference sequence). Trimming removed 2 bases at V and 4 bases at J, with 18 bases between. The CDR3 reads CASSLRSGPAGNQPQHF. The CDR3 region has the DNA TGTGCCAGCAGCTTAAGGTCCGGGCCGGCGGGGAATCAGCCCCAGCATTTT.

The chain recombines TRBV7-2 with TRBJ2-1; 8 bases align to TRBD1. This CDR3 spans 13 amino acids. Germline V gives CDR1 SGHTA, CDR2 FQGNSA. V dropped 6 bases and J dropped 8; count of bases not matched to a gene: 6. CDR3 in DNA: TGTGCCAGCAGATCCAGGGGGCTGGATGAGCAGTTCTTC. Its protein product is CASRSRGLDEQFF.

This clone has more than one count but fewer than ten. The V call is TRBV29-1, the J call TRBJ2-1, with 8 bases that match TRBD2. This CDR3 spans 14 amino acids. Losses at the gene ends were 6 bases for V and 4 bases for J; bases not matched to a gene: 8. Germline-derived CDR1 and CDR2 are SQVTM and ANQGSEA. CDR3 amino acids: CSVETSGQYNEQFF. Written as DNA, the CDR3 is TGCAGCGTGGAAACTAGCGGACAATACAATGAGCAGTTCTTC.